Below, one TCR beta chain is given with its context. CDR3 length equals 19 residues. Patients at the Seattle site were enrolled during active infection and followed longitudinally. This entry is derived from a study of blood T cell repertoires in COVID-19. Study background: Sources were T cells, B-cell-depleted T cells, or PBMCs; the material itself was cDNA or gDNA.

Sequencing used immunoSEQ multiplex PCR; TCRdb keeps in-frame clones, though not all of them. In the table there are 100,000 to 150,000 clones, approximately 85% of which are singletons. Sequencing used peripheral blood. The V gene is TRBV21-1, the J gene TRBJ2-1; the DNA was not used to check the table's D call, TRBD2. TRBV21-1 is shown as a pseudogene. This TCR was recovered from a woman older than 75 with COVID-19, enrolled during active disease. The CDR3 is CASSKGRDSGRRWDNEQFF. The CDR3, as DNA: TGTGCCAGCAGCAAAGGGCGGGATAGCGGGAGACGGTGGGACAATGAGCAGTTCTTC.